A selection of T cell receptor beta chains follows, all from one sample in a study of blood T cell repertoires in COVID-19. Here immunoSEQ multiplex PCR was the method, and the copy in TCRdb shows in-frame clones only, minus some. The table includes roughly 280,000 clones, 70% to 90% detected once. Sequencing was done on a sample of PBMCs or T cells enriched from blood (not recorded which). These receptors were taken from a woman aged 25 to 39 with acute COVID-19. Each CDR3 is given with its conserved first and last residue. Each record gives: D gene, V gene, J gene, clone size, CDR3 DNA, CDR3 protein. The D gene is left open where the match is weak. Rows give clone size only sometimes, using once, few, many, or a class for an expanded clone.

TRBD1,TRBV5-1,TRBJ2-7,-,TGCGCCAGCAGCTTGGTCGTAGGACAGGGAGACGAGCAGTACTTC,CASSLVVGQGDEQYF
TRBD2,TRBV19,TRBJ2-2,-,TGTGCCAGTACTGAAATAGCGGGAGTTCAAGAGCCCGGGGAGCTGTTTTTT,CASTEIAGVQEPGELFF
TRBD1,TRBV2,TRBJ2-5,-,TGTGCCAGCACTGGGGACAGCCAAGAGACCCAGTACTTC,CASTGDSQETQYF
-,TRBV7-3,TRBJ1-1,-,TGTGCCAGCAGCTTATATGGGGGCATCGGTATCACTGAAGCTTTCTTT,CASSLYGGIGITEAFF
-,TRBV28,TRBJ2-1,-,TGTGCCAGCAGCTTACCTCCGGGACAACGCTACAATGAGCAGTTCTTC,CASSLPPGQRYNEQFF
TRBD1,TRBV2,TRBJ1-4,-,TGTGCCAGCAGTGAGGGACAGCCAAATGAAAAACTGTTTTTT,CASSEGQPNEKLFF
-,TRBV9,TRBJ2-7,-,TGTGCCAGCAGCGCCGACACGGCGTCGAACGAGCAGTACTTC,CASSADTASNEQYF
TRBD1,TRBV28,TRBJ2-7,-,TGTGCCAGCAGCCGAGGACAGGGGCTAAGTTACGAGCAGTACTTC,CASSRGQGLSYEQYF
-,TRBV18,TRBJ1-4,-,TGTGCCAGCTCACCACCGAACAGCCCTAATGAAAAACTGTTTTTT,CASSPPNSPNEKLFF
-,TRBV5-6,TRBJ2-3,-,TGTGCCAGCAGCTTGAGGGGACTTCTCAAGGAGGATACGCAGTATTTT,CASSLRGLLKEDTQYF
-,TRBV27,TRBJ1-2,-,TGTGCCAGCACCAATAGTCTGGCGGTAGGCTACACCTTC,CASTNSLAVGYTF
TRBD2,TRBV19,TRBJ2-3,-,TGTGCCGGAAAGACTAGCGGGGCAGATACGCAGTATTTT,CAGKTSGADTQYF
TRBD1,TRBV15,TRBJ1-4,many,TGTGCCACCAGCAGAGGACAGGGTAATGAAAAACTGTTTTTT,CATSRGQGNEKLFF
-,TRBV19,TRBJ2-2,-,TGTGCCAGTAGTATCGACAGGGGGGAGCTGTTTTTT,CASSIDRGELFF
TRBD1,TRBV28,TRBJ1-1,-,TGTGCCAGCAGTCCGGGACAGGGCGGAGGGGTGGGTGTCACTGAAGCTTTCTTT,CASSPGQGGGVGVTEAFF
TRBD1,TRBV5-1,TRBJ1-2,once,TGCGCCAGCAGCTTGAGACAGGGGGACTATGGCTACACCTTC,CASSLRQGDYGYTF
-,TRBV20-1,TRBJ1-4,-,TGCAGTGCTAGTTTGGGGGCTGAAAAACTGTTTTTT,CSASLGAEKLFF
TRBD2,TRBV9,TRBJ2-1,-,TGTGCCAGCAGCGGGGGACTAGCGGGAGGGCCCTACAATGAGCAGTTCTTC,CASSGGLAGGPYNEQFF
-,TRBV27,TRBJ1-1,-,TGTGCCAGCAGTTTATTAAACCGACAGAAGAACACTGAAGCTTTCTTT,CASSLLNRQKNTEAFF
-,TRBV10-3,TRBJ2-2,-,TGTGCCATCAGTCAATCCGGGACACAGAACACCGGGGAGCTGTTTTTT,CAISQSGTQNTGELFF
-,TRBV28,TRBJ2-7,-,TGTGCCAGCAGTTTTCAGGCAGGGCGTATTTCTGACTTC,CASSFQAGRISDF
-,TRBV19,TRBJ1-5,-,TGTGCCAGTAGTATCCCGGGTATTAGCAATCAGCCCCAGCATTTT,CASSIPGISNQPQHF
-,TRBV5-1,TRBJ1-4,-,TGCGCCAGCAGCTTGTCTGCAACTAATGAAAAACTGTTTTTT,CASSLSATNEKLFF
-,TRBV28,TRBJ1-5,-,TGTGCCAGCAGTCCTACCTATAATCAGCCCCAGCATTTT,CASSPTYNQPQHF
-,TRBV19,TRBJ2-3,-,TGTGCCAGTAGTACCCTGGGGCCCACAGATACGCAGTATTTT,CASSTLGPTDTQYF
TRBD2,TRBV5-5,TRBJ2-1,-,TGTGCCAGCAGCTCGGGACTAGCGGTTTACAATGAGCAGTTCTTC,CASSSGLAVYNEQFF
TRBD1,TRBV9,TRBJ1-2,-,TGTGCCAGCAGCGTAGACGCAGGACAGGACTATGGCTACACCTTC,CASSVDAGQDYGYTF
TRBD1,TRBV18,TRBJ1-3,-,TGTGCCAGCTCACCAATTGGACAGGGGTCTGGAAACACCATATATTTT,CASSPIGQGSGNTIYF
TRBD2,TRBV4-2,TRBJ2-1,-,TGTGCCAGCAGCCAAGCTGAGCGGGAGGGTGTGTATGAGCAGTTCTTC,CASSQAEREGVYEQFF
TRBD1,TRBV6-5,TRBJ1-4,-,TGTGCCAGCAGTACCTTACAGGGGGTGAATGAAAAACTGTTTTTT,CASSTLQGVNEKLFF
TRBD2,TRBV5-1,TRBJ2-3,once,TGCGCCAGCAGCTTGGTTAGCGGGAGTCTTCCAGATACGCAGTATTTT,CASSLVSGSLPDTQYF
-,TRBV6-5,TRBJ2-3,-,TGTGCCAGCAGACGCCCTCAGGGGGGAGATACGCAGTATTTT,CASRRPQGGDTQYF
TRBD2,TRBV4-3,TRBJ2-1,once,TGCGCCAGCCTAGCGGGAGGGCCTGACAATGAGCAGTTCTTC,CASLAGGPDNEQFF
TRBD2,TRBV27,TRBJ2-1,-,TGTGCCAGCAGTTTATGGCGGGAGGGTCTCTATGAGCAGTTCTTC,CASSLWREGLYEQFF
TRBD1,TRBV5-6,TRBJ2-7,-,TGTGCCAGCAGCTCCGCCGACAGGGGGAAAACCTACGAGCAGTACTTC,CASSSADRGKTYEQYF
TRBD1,TRBV19,TRBJ2-1,-,TGTGCCAGTAGTAGAAGGGACAGGGGGAAAGGGTACAATGAGCAGTTCTTC,CASSRRDRGKGYNEQFF
-,TRBV12-3/TRBV12-4,TRBJ1-1,-,TGTGCCAGCAGTTCGGGTCCTGAAGCTTTCTTT,CASSSGPEAFF
TRBD2,TRBV14,TRBJ2-1,-,TGTGCCAGCAGCTTGATCTCTAGCGGGGTCAATGAGCAGTTCTTC,CASSLISSGVNEQFF
TRBD2,TRBV4-2,TRBJ2-1,-,TGTGCCAGCAGCCAAGATTTAATACTAGCGGGAGGTTATAATGAGCAGTTCTTC,CASSQDLILAGGYNEQFF
-,TRBV14,TRBJ2-7,once,TGTGCCAGCAGCTCAGAGGAGTCCTACGAGCAGTACTTC,CASSSEESYEQYF
-,TRBV28,TRBJ1-1,-,TGTGCCAGCAGTTTGATACAGGGTGGCACTGAAGCTTTCTTT,CASSLIQGGTEAFF
TRBD2,TRBV7-2,TRBJ2-7,-,TGTGCCAGCAGCTTAAGCGGCGGGAGTGGGTACGAGCAGTACTTC,CASSLSGGSGYEQYF
TRBD1,TRBV28,TRBJ1-2,-,TGTGCCAGCGCCAACCCGAGACAGGGGGACTATGGCTACACCTTC,CASANPRQGDYGYTF
TRBD1,TRBV2,TRBJ2-7,-,TGTGCCAGCAGTGAGAGGACAGGGACGAGCGAGCAGTACTTC,CASSERTGTSEQYF
-,TRBV7-9,TRBJ1-1,once,TGTGCCAGCACCCAGGGGCCTGAAGGGACTGAAGCTTTCTTT,CASTQGPEGTEAFF
-,TRBV5-1,TRBJ2-3,-,TGCGCCAGCAGCTCACCCGGGCCAGGGGATACAGATACGCAGTATTTT,CASSSPGPGDTDTQYF
TRBD2,TRBV6-4,TRBJ2-3,few,TGTGCCAGCAGTGACCTAGCGGGAGGGCCTCCAGATACGCAGTATTTT,CASSDLAGGPPDTQYF
TRBD1,TRBV30,TRBJ1-1,once,TGTGCCTGGAAGAGACAGGGGGCCGCTGAAGCTTTCTTT,CAWKRQGAAEAFF
TRBD2,TRBV5-1,TRBJ2-1,-,TGCGCCAGCAGCCCCGGGACTAGCGGGAGCGATGAGCAGTTCTTC,CASSPGTSGSDEQFF
-,TRBV18,TRBJ2-7,-,TGTGCCAGCTCACGAGGGACTTTAAGCTCCTACGAGCAGTACTTC,CASSRGTLSSYEQYF
TRBD2,TRBV29-1,TRBJ2-1,-,TGCAGCGTTGAAGATGCGGGGGAAGCGGGAGGGCCGAATGAGCAGTTCTTC,CSVEDAGEAGGPNEQFF
TRBD1,TRBV19,TRBJ2-7,-,TGTGCCAGTAGAAGTACCGGGACAGGGGCCTACGAGCAGTACTTC,CASRSTGTGAYEQYF
TRBD2,TRBV27,TRBJ2-1,-,TGTGCCAGCACGGCTAGCGGGGTTAACAATGAGCAGTTCTTC,CASTASGVNNEQFF
TRBD2,TRBV5-1,TRBJ2-3,-,TGCGCCAGCAGCTTGGCCCGAGCGGGAGCGACAGATACGCAGTATTTT,CASSLARAGATDTQYF